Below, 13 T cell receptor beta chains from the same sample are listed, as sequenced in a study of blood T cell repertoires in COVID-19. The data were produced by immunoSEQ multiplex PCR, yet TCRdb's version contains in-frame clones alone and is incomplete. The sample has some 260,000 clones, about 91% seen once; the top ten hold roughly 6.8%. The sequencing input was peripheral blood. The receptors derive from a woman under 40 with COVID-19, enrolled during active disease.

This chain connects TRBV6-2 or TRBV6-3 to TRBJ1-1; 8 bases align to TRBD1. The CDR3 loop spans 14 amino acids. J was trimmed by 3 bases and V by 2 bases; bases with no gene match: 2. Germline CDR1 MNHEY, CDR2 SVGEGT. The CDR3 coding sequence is TGTGCCAGCAGTTACACGACAGGGGACACTGAAGCTTTCTTT. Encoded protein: CASSYTTGDTEAFF.

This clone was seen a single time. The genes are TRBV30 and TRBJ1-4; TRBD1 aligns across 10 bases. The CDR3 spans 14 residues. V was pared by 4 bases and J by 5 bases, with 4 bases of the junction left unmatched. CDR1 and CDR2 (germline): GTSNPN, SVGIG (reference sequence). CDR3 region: CAWKPGQGNEKLFF. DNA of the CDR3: TGTGCCTGGAAACCGGGACAGGGGAATGAAAAACTGTTTTTT.

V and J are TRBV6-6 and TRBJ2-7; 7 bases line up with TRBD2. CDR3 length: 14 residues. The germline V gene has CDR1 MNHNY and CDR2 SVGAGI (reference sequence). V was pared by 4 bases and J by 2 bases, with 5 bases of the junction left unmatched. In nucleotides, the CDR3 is TGTGCCAGCAGTTTTGCGGGAGCAGCCTACGAGCAGTACGTC. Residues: CASSFAGAAYEQYV.

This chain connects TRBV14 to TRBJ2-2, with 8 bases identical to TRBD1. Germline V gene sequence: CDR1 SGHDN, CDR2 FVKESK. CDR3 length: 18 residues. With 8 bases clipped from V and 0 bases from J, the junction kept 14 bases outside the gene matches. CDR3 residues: CASPPRQGAPANTGELFF. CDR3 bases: TGTGCCAGCCCCCCACGTCAGGGGGCCCCAGCGAACACCGGGGAGCTGTTTTTT.

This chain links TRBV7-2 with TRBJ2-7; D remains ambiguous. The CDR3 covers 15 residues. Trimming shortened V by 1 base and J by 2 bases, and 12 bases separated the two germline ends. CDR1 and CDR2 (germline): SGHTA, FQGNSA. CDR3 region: CASSLGFRSPYEQYF. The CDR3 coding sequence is TGTGCCAGCAGCTTAGGGTTCCGTAGTCCCTACGAGCAGTACTTC.

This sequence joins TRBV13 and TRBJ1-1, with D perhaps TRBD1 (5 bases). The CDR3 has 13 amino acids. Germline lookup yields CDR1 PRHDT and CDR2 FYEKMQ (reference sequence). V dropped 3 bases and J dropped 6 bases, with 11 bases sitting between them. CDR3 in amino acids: CASSFKGAAEAFF. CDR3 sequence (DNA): TGTGCCAGCAGCTTTAAAGGGGCCGCTGAAGCTTTCTTT.

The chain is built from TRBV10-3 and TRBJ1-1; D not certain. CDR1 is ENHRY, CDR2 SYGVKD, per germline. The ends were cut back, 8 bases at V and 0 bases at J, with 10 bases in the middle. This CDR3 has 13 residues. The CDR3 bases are TGTGCCATCGCCATAGACATGAACACTGAAGCTTTCTTT. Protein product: CAIAIDMNTEAFF.

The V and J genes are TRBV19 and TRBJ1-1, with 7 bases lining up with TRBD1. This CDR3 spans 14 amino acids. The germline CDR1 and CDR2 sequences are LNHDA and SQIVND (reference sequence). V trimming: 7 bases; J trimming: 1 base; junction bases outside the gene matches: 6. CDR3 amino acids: CASTFWDRNTEAFF. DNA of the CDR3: TGTGCCAGTACTTTCTGGGACAGGAACACTGAAGCTTTCTTT.

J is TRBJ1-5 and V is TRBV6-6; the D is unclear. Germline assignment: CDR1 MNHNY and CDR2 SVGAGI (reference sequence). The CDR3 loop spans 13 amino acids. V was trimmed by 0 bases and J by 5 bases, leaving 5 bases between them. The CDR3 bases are TGTGCCAGCAGTTACTCGAGGGATCAGCCCCAGCATTTT. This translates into CASSYSRDQPQHF.

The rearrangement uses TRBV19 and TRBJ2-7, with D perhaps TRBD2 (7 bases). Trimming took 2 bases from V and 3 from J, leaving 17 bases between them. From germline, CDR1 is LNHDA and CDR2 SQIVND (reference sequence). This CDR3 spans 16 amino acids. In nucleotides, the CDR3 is TGTGCCAGTAGTATATGGTCCGGGGGGCCCCACTACGAGCAGTACTTC. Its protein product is CASSIWSGGPHYEQYF.

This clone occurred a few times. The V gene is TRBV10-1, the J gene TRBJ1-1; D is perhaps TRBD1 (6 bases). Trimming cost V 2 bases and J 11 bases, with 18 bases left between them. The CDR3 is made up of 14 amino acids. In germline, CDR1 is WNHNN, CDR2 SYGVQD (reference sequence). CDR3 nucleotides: TGCGCCAGCAGTGAGGGGACATCACCCTTAGGGGCTTTCTTT. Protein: CASSEGTSPLGAFF.

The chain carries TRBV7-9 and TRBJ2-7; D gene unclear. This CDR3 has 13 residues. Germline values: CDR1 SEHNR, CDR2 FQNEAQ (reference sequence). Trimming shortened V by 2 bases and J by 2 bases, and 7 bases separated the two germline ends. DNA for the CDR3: TGTGCCAGCAGCTTAACAGCAACCTACGAGCAGTACTTC. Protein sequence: CASSLTATYEQYF.

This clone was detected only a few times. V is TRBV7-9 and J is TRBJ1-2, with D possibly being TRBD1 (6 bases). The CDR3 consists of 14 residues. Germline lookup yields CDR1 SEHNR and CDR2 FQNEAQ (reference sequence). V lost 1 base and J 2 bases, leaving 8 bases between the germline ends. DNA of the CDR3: TGTGCCAGCAGCTTAGTTCAGGGGAACTATGGCTACACCTTC. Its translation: CASSLVQGNYGYTF. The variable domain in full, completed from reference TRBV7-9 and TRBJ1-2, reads DTGVSQNPRHKITKRGQNVTFRCDPISEHNRLYWYRQTLGQGPEFLTYFQNEAQLEKSRLLSDRFSAERPKGSFSTLEIQRTEQGDSAMYLCASSLVQGNYGYTFGSGTRLTVV.